In this sample, the clone carrying this TCR beta chain turned up once. TCRdb keeps only in-frame clones here, not all; method: immunoSEQ multiplex PCR. The data show fewer than 400,000 clones, 70% to 90% seen once. CDR1 and CDR2 from the germline V gene are SGDLS and YYNGEE. Trimming at V came to 4 bases and at J to 5 bases, leaving 10 bases not matched to a gene. CDR3 size: 16 residues. This sample was included in a study of cytomegalovirus exposure and HLA in healthy donors. The sample comprised PBMCs. The chain combines TRBV9 with TRBJ2-1; 9 bases agree with TRBD1. This clonotype was sampled from a woman aged 18 to 35 in good health and CMV-seronegative. Here the CDR3 DNA reads TGTGCCAGCAGCCTCGGACTGGGACAGGGTAACAATGAGCAGTTCTTC. The encoded protein is CASSLGLGQGNNEQFF.